This TCR beta chain was observed in a study of T cells of healthy individuals. Deletions cut 7 bases from V and 5 bases from J, with 11 bases between. The CDR3 covers 12 residues. TCRdb re-analysed the 5' RACE reads in MiXCR, keeping a single row per CDR3 protein. There are over 95,000 distinct CDR3 sequences in the sample; 17% occur only once, and roughly 6.1% lies in the top ten. The source is a human donor in good health. The chain uses TRBV12-3 or TRBV12-4 and TRBJ1-1, with D tentatively TRBD1 (5 bases). For the CDR3, the DNA is TGTGCCAGCACAATCGGACATACTGAAGCTTTCTTT. Protein product: CASTIGHTEAFF.